This T cell receptor (beta chain) was identified during a study of cytomegalovirus exposure and HLA in healthy donors. Study-level points and caveats: CMV antigen specificity of a few CMV-associated chains was confirmed in vitro. Certain sequence variants were highly shared and formed a cluster, and this cluster was likely a sequencing artifact. Links to common viral pathogens appeared, in a later analysis, for several of the most significant clusters. In the analysis, some V segments, TRBV6-2 and TRBV6-3 included, were excluded as indistinguishable.

Notes on this clone: The antigen remains unidentified.

Per the germline V gene, CDR1 is SGDLS and CDR2 is YYNGEE. V lost 0 bases to trimming and J lost 4 bases, with 14 bases between them. CDR3 length: 16 amino acids. PCR involved 60 Vbeta and 13 Jbeta primers. Assay used: immunoSEQ multiplex PCR; TCRdb lists only in-frame clones, some missing. The profile shows fewer than 95,000 clones, 70% to 90% of them singletons. Sequencing was carried out using PBMCs. The chain has TRBV9 and TRBJ2-1; possibly TRBD2 for D (6 bases). This TCR derives from a man aged 18 to 35 in good health and CMV-seronegative. The CDR3 sequence: CASSVEPGLAYNEQFF. DNA of the CDR3: TGTGCCAGCAGCGTAGAACCGGGACTCGCGTACAATGAGCAGTTCTTC. Based on the CDR3 plus reference TRBV9 and TRBJ2-1, the full variable domain is DSGVTQTPKHLITATGQRVTLRCSPRSGDLSVYWYQQSLDQGLQFLIQYYNGEERAKGNILERFSAQQFPDLHSELNLSSLELGDSALYFCASSVEPGLAYNEQFFGPGTRLTVL.